These T cell receptor beta chains were read from a single sample in a study of cytomegalovirus exposure and HLA in healthy donors. Data came from immunoSEQ multiplex PCR; TCRdb stores just in-frame clones and leaves some out. The sample consists of 150,000 to 250,000 clones, approximately 85% of them appearing once. Sequencing was carried out using PBMCs. Receptor source: a woman aged 50 to 65 in good health and CMV-seronegative. Each CDR3 is given with its conserved first and last residue. The order of the fields is CDR3 DNA, CDR3 protein, clone size, V gene, J gene, D gene. The D gene is left open where the match is weak. Clone size is given for some rows only: seen once, a few or many times, or a class if the clone is expanded.

CDR3 DNA: TGTGCCAGCGTTAAGGACAGGGCTTCCGAGACCCAGTACTTC; CDR3 protein: CASVKDRASETQYF; clone size: NA; V gene: TRBV6-1; J gene: TRBJ2-5; D gene: TRBD1
CDR3 DNA: TGCAGCGTTCTCCCAGAGCGGACAGCGACCCTGAACACTGAAGCTTTCTTT; CDR3 protein: CSVLPERTATLNTEAFF; clone size: once; V gene: TRBV29-1; J gene: TRBJ1-1; D gene: NA
CDR3 DNA: TGTGCCAGCTGTTCTGGACTGGGACTAGCGGTCAGCACAGATACGCAGTATTTT; CDR3 protein: CASCSGLGLAVSTDTQYF; clone size: NA; V gene: TRBV27; J gene: TRBJ2-3; D gene: TRBD2
CDR3 DNA: TGTGCCAGCAGCTTAGCTAGGACCGGGAGCGACGAGCAGTACTTC; CDR3 protein: CASSLARTGSDEQYF; clone size: NA; V gene: TRBV7-6; J gene: TRBJ2-7; D gene: NA
CDR3 DNA: TGTGCCAGCAGCTTAGGAGGCCTACTGAACACTGAAGCTTTCTTT; CDR3 protein: CASSLGGLLNTEAFF; clone size: NA; V gene: TRBV7-8; J gene: TRBJ1-1; D gene: NA
CDR3 DNA: TGTGCCAGCTCACCACTGATCAGGGATCTTGGCGGGGAGCTGTTTTTT; CDR3 protein: CASSPLIRDLGGELFF; clone size: NA; V gene: TRBV18; J gene: TRBJ2-2; D gene: NA
CDR3 DNA: TGTGCCAGCAGCCGAGGAGGGGACTACGAGCAGTACTTC; CDR3 protein: CASSRGGDYEQYF; clone size: NA; V gene: TRBV6-5; J gene: TRBJ2-7; D gene: NA
CDR3 DNA: TGTGCCAGCAGTCCAACAGGAGGGAGCTCCTACGAGCAGTACTTC; CDR3 protein: CASSPTGGSSYEQYF; clone size: NA; V gene: TRBV7-9; J gene: TRBJ2-7; D gene: NA
CDR3 DNA: TGTGCCACGGCCCCCACAGGGCGCTCCGTCTCCTACGAGCAGTACTTC; CDR3 protein: CATAPTGRSVSYEQYF; clone size: few; V gene: TRBV19; J gene: TRBJ2-7; D gene: NA
CDR3 DNA: TGCGCCAGCAGCCAAGAGTCATCAGGCGCCGGGGAGCTGTTTTTT; CDR3 protein: CASSQESSGAGELFF; clone size: NA; V gene: TRBV4-3; J gene: TRBJ2-2; D gene: NA
CDR3 DNA: TGTGCCAGCAGTTACTCTGCAGGGCTCAACTATGGCTACACCTTC; CDR3 protein: CASSYSAGLNYGYTF; clone size: NA; V gene: TRBV6-5; J gene: TRBJ1-2; D gene: NA
CDR3 DNA: TGCGCCAGCAGCCTTGCGCGAGGACAGGCCTACGAGCAGTACTTC; CDR3 protein: CASSLARGQAYEQYF; clone size: NA; V gene: TRBV5-1; J gene: TRBJ2-7; D gene: TRBD1
CDR3 DNA: TGTGCCAGCTTCTCGGGACAGAGTCTGAACACTGAAGCTTTCTTT; CDR3 protein: CASFSGQSLNTEAFF; clone size: NA; V gene: TRBV18; J gene: TRBJ1-1; D gene: TRBD1
CDR3 DNA: TGCGCCAGCAGCCTCCTAGACCGCACAGATACGCAGTATTTT; CDR3 protein: CASSLLDRTDTQYF; clone size: NA; V gene: TRBV5-1; J gene: TRBJ2-3; D gene: NA